This passage covers 16 T cell receptor beta chains from one sample sequenced in a study of cytomegalovirus exposure and HLA in healthy donors. PCR amplification relied on 60 Vbeta primers (plus 13 Jbeta primers). Clones were sequenced by immunoSEQ multiplex PCR, and TCRdb holds only the in-frame ones, with some missing. The table for this sample gives under 250,000 clones. Sequenced material: PBMCs. The receptor set was obtained from a girl between 2 and 10 years old in good health and CMV-seropositive.

J is TRBJ2-7 and V is TRBV7-8, with D possibly being TRBD2 (6 bases). The V gene lost 0 bases and the J gene lost 2 bases, with 17 bases spanning the gap. Germline V lookup: CDR1 SGHVS, CDR2 FQNEAQ. The CDR3 sequence is 17 residues long. CDR3 coding DNA: TGTGCCAGCAGCTTAGCATCCGCCCCCGGGAGCACCTACGAGCAGTACTTC. Protein product: CASSLASAPGSTYEQYF.

The rearrangement links TRBV5-1 to TRBJ1-1, with 8 bases lining up with TRBD1. The germline CDR1 and CDR2 sequences are SGHRS and YFSETQ. Trimming removed 4 bases from V and 0 bases from J; junction bases left unmatched: 2. There are 14 residues in the CDR3. CDR3 nucleotide sequence: TGCGCCAGCAGCCCGACAGGGGTGAACACTGAAGCTTTCTTT. Amino acids: CASSPTGVNTEAFF. The entire variable domain, with the rest obtained from reference TRBV5-1 and TRBJ1-1, is as follows: KAGVTQTPRYLIKTRGQQVTLSCSPISGHRSVSWYQQTPGQGLQFLFEYFSETQRNKGNFPGRFSGRQFSNSRSEMNVSTLELGDSALYLCASSPTGVNTEAFFGQGTRLTVV.

This chain links TRBV6-1 with TRBJ1-1; D is undetermined. This CDR3 spans 14 amino acids. Germline CDR1 reads MNHNS; CDR2 reads SASEGT. The V gene lost 8 bases and the J gene lost 3 bases, with 16 bases spanning the gap. CDR3 nucleotides: TGTGCCAGCGGCCTAGGCCCGGGAGACACTGAAGCTTTCTTT. This translates into CASGLGPGDTEAFF.

The V call is TRBV18, the J call TRBJ1-5, with a weak D call TRBD1 (5 bases). Trimming pared 4 bases from V and 1 base from J, leaving 8 bases between. The CDR3 is 14 amino acids. In germline, CDR1 is KGHSH, CDR2 LQKENI. CDR3 in DNA: TGTGCCAGCTCACTCAGGGAAAGCAATCAGCCCCAGCATTTT. Protein product: CASSLRESNQPQHF.

The chain recombines TRBV27 with TRBJ1-3; D is undetermined. This CDR3 is 13 amino acids long. In germline, CDR1 is MNHEY, CDR2 SMNVEV (reference sequence). V lost 2 bases, J lost 3 bases, and 5 bases lay in between. The DNA of the CDR3 is TGTGCCAGCAGTTTAGACTTTGGAAACACCATATATTTT. Amino acids: CASSLDFGNTIYF.

The genes are TRBV5-1 and TRBJ2-3; TRBD2 matches 8 bases. The CDR3 contains 15 residues. V trimming: 4 bases; J trimming: 1 base; junction bases outside the gene matches: 5. Germline CDR1 and CDR2: SGHRS and YFSETQ. The DNA of the CDR3 is TGCGCCAGCAGCCGGCAGACTAGCGGCACAGATACGCAGTATTTT. Its translation is CASSRQTSGTDTQYF.

This sequence joins TRBV10-2 and TRBJ1-5; 10 bases align to TRBD1. With 2 bases clipped from V and 4 bases from J, the junction kept 8 bases outside the gene matches. CDR1 is WSHSY, CDR2 SAAADI, per germline. The length of the CDR3 is 17 residues. The CDR3 protein is CASSEHRDRGRNQPQHF. CDR3 in DNA: TGCGCCAGCAGTGAGCACCGGGACAGGGGTCGAAATCAGCCCCAGCATTTT.

V is TRBV9 and J is TRBJ2-3; the D is unclear. This CDR3 region has 15 residues. V was clipped by 4 bases and J by 4 bases, with 16 bases between them. CDR1 and CDR2 from the germline V gene are SGDLS and YYNGEE. DNA of the CDR3: TGTGCCAGCAGCCCGGTCCCTCCCTCACCAGATACGCAGTATTTT. It translates to CASSPVPPSPDTQYF.

The gene calls are TRBV30 and TRBJ2-2; tentatively, D is TRBD2 (5 bases). Trimming removed 5 bases from V and 8 bases from J, with 15 bases in between. This CDR3 comprises 13 residues. Germline values: CDR1 GTSNPN, CDR2 SVGIG (reference sequence). The CDR3 region has the DNA TGTGCCTGGGGGTTCGGGGTAGGTGGGGAGCTGTTTTTT. This gives the protein CAWGFGVGGELFF.

The chain employs TRBV5-4 and TRBJ1-1, with D unresolved. Germline loops: CDR1 SGHNT, CDR2 YYREEE (reference sequence). This CDR3 spans 13 amino acids. V was clipped by 4 bases and J by 5 bases, with 12 bases between them. CDR3 sequence (DNA): TGTGCCAGCAGCACCCCTCGGTCGACTGAAGCTTTCTTT. It translates to CASSTPRSTEAFF.

The J gene is TRBJ1-5, the V gene TRBV21-1; the table's D call, TRBD1, was not checked against the DNA. TRBV21-1 is a documented pseudogene. CDR3 length equals 13 residues. The CDR3 DNA follows: TGTGCCAGCAGCAACAGGGGGCTTCAGCCCCAGCATTTT. This gives the protein CASSNRGLQPQHF.

The chain's CDR3 is CASSLYPPTSRRFISTDTQYF. The CDR3, as DNA: TGTGCCAGCAGCTTATACCCCCCTACTAGCCGACGATTTATTAGCACAGATACGCAGTATTTT. V is TRBV7-3 and J is TRBJ2-3; TRBD2 is a possible D gene (6 bases). The germline CDR1 and CDR2 sequences are SGHTA and FQGTGA. The CDR3 runs to 21 residues. V gave up 2 bases and J gave up 0 bases, with 27 bases separating them. The variable domain in full, with the rest retrieved from reference TRBV7-3 and TRBJ2-3, is GAGVSQTPSNKVTEKGKYVELRCDPISGHTALYWYRQSLGQGPEFLIYFQGTGAADDSGLPNDRFFAVRPEGSVSTLKIQRTERGDSAVYLCASSLYPPTSRRFISTDTQYFGPGTRLTVL.

The rearrangement links TRBV5-1 to TRBJ2-7; the match to TRBD2 covers 14 bases. The CDR3 length is 15 residues. Losses at the gene ends were 2 bases for V and 4 bases for J; bases not matched to a gene: 2. CDR1 is SGHRS and CDR2 is YFSETQ in the germline V gene. The CDR3 coding sequence is TGCGCCAGCAGCTTAGGGACTAGCGGGAGTTACGAGCAGTACTTC. Its protein is CASSLGTSGSYEQYF. Based on the CDR3 plus reference TRBV5-1 and TRBJ2-7, the full variable domain is KAGVTQTPRYLIKTRGQQVTLSCSPISGHRSVSWYQQTPGQGLQFLFEYFSETQRNKGNFPGRFSGRQFSNSRSEMNVSTLELGDSALYLCASSLGTSGSYEQYFGPGTRLTVT.

The V call is TRBV6-1, the J call TRBJ1-5; D possibly corresponds to TRBD1 (6 bases). There are 17 residues in the CDR3. The V end lost 2 bases, the J end lost 1 base, and 15 bases lay between the germline ends. The germline CDR1 and CDR2 sequences are MNHNS and SASEGT. As DNA, the CDR3 is TGTGCCAGCAGTGAACGGGCAGGGGCAGGGAGCAATCAGCCCCAGCATTTT. As protein: CASSERAGAGSNQPQHF.

The chain joins TRBV5-4 to TRBJ1-2; D is uncertain. With 1 base removed from V and 12 bases from J, the gap between germline ends came to 13 bases. CDR1 and CDR2 from the germline V gene are SGHNT and YYREEE (reference sequence). The CDR3 extends over 12 amino acids. CDR3 nucleotides: TGTGCCAGCAGCTTGTACGCGGGTTATGACACCTTC. Translated, it gives CASSLYAGYDTF.

J is TRBJ1-1 and V is TRBV6-4; TRBD1 aligns across 7 bases. The V segment lost 0 bases and the J segment 5 bases; nucleotides outside the gene matches: 9. The CDR3 is 16 residues long. Germline V gene sequence: CDR1 MRHNA, CDR2 SNTAGT. Here the CDR3 DNA reads TGTGCCAGCAGTGACTCGCCCCTGACAGGGTATACTGAAGCTTTCTTT. Its translation: CASSDSPLTGYTEAFF.